A single sample is the source of the 7 T cell receptor beta chains below, sequenced in a study of vaccination effects on CD4 cells after COVID-19. Sequenced by immunoSEQ multiplex PCR; TCRdb stores in-frame clones only, minus some. In the table there are more than 35,000 clones, 55% to 75% of which are singletons. Their cognate antigens are unknown. Antigen-specific CD4+ T cell clonotypes were called by their expansion after viral peptide-pool culture in ViraFEST. After less than 11 days in culture, the CD4+ T cells were isolated. This individual tested PCR-positive for SARS-CoV-2 infection between March and December 2020. Sample: CD4+ T cells from PBMCs cultured with HCoV-NL63 spike peptides, taken before COVID-19 vaccination. The source is a human donor who had a prior SARS-CoV-2 infection.

The chain recombines TRBV5-6 with TRBJ1-2; D call uncertain. The CDR3 totals 14 residues. CDR1 is SGHDT, CDR2 YYEEEE, per germline. Trimming pared 0 bases from V and 0 bases from J, leaving 6 bases between. CDR3 region: CASSLDRPNYGYTF. The CDR3 bases are TGTGCCAGCAGCTTGGACAGACCTAACTATGGCTACACCTTC.

The chain carries TRBV5-1 and TRBJ2-6; 7 nucleotides line up with TRBD1. Germline V gene sequence: CDR1 SGHRS, CDR2 YFSETQ. Losses at the gene ends were 4 bases for V and 2 bases for J; bases not matched to a gene: 6. The CDR3 covers 16 residues. The CDR3: CASSDTQGAGANVLTF. The DNA for the CDR3 is TGCGCCAGCAGCGACACCCAGGGGGCTGGGGCCAACGTCCTGACTTTC. The entire variable domain, with the rest obtained from reference TRBV5-1 and TRBJ2-6, is as follows: KAGVTQTPRYLIKTRGQQVTLSCSPISGHRSVSWYQQTPGQGLQFLFEYFSETQRNKGNFPGRFSGRQFSNSRSEMNVSTLELGDSALYLCASSDTQGAGANVLTFGAGSRLTVL.

The chain carries TRBV9 and TRBJ2-1; no clear D gene. Deletions cut 0 bases from V and 8 bases from J, with 9 bases between. The CDR3 is 13 amino acids. CDR1 and CDR2 from the germline V gene are SGDLS and YYNGEE. The chain's CDR3 is CASSVGPTHEQFF. The CDR3 DNA follows: TGTGCCAGCAGCGTAGGCCCCACTCATGAGCAGTTCTTC.

This clone has only a few counts. The V gene is TRBV4-1, the J gene TRBJ2-7; D perhaps matches TRBD2 (5 bases). V was cut by 2 bases and J by 6 bases, with 20 bases left in between. The germline gives CDR1 MGHRA, CDR2 YSYEKL. There are 16 residues in the CDR3. CDR3 in DNA: TGCGCCAGCAGCCAAACTCTTTTCCGGGATAAAGTCGAGCAGTACTTC. Its translation: CASSQTLFRDKVEQYF.

In the case of this clone: Other nucleotide sequences in the sample specify the same CDR3. V gene TRBV5-6 combines with J gene TRBJ1-5; 7 bases are shared with TRBD1. The CDR3 extends over 15 amino acids. Germline CDR1 is SGHDT and CDR2 is YYEEEE. V gave up 0 bases and J gave up 6 bases; unmatched junction bases: 6. CDR3 region: CASSLGDRVGQPQHF. Written as DNA, the CDR3 is TGTGCCAGCAGCTTGGGTGACAGGGTCGGTCAGCCCCAGCATTTT.

CDR3 bases: TGTGCCACCAGCAGAGACCAATACAATGAGCAGTTCTTC. This codes for CATSRDQYNEQFF. The chain employs TRBV15 and TRBJ2-1; D is undetermined. Deletions cut 0 bases from V and 4 bases from J, with 4 bases between. The germline V gene has CDR1 LNHNV and CDR2 YYDKDF (reference sequence). CDR3 length: 13 amino acids.

This chain links TRBV7-9 with TRBJ2-1; D uncertain. This CDR3 has 13 amino acids. Germline-derived CDR1 and CDR2 are SEHNR and FQNEAQ (reference sequence). V was pared by 1 base and J by 3 bases, with 4 bases between. The CDR3 bases are TGTGCCAGCAGCTTAGTGGGCTACAATGAGCAGTTCTTC. It codes for CASSLVGYNEQFF. Filled out from reference TRBV7-9 and TRBJ2-1, the complete variable domain reads DTGVSQNPRHKITKRGQNVTFRCDPISEHNRLYWYRQTLGQGPEFLTYFQNEAQLEKSRLLSDRFSAERPKGSFSTLEIQRTEQGDSAMYLCASSLVGYNEQFFGPGTRLTVL.